This TCR beta chain was identified during a study of Graves' ophthalmopathy and Graves' hyperthyroidism. Whole-study findings and limits: Discrimination between ophthalmopathy and stable hyperthyroidism by a 13-signature model showed 87.88% sensitivity and 65% to 84% specificity. Blood samples also showed most expanded thyroid clonotypes exceeding 0.001 frequency.

The CDR3 is made up of 13 amino acids. Germline V lookup: CDR1 MNHEY, CDR2 SVGEGT. V lost 6 bases and J 5 bases, leaving 10 bases between the germline ends. This clonotype was recorded many times. Its antigen is not identified. Amplified material comprised TCR beta CDR3 regions derived from RNA transcripts. HTBI-primed first-round RT-PCR preceded second-round multiplex PCR. TCRdb redid the calling of the multiplex PCR reads with MiXCR, one entry per CDR3 protein. The sample lists some 160,000 distinct CDR3 sequences; 35% to 50% were seen once. The sequenced sample consisted of peripheral blood. This sequence originates from a man younger than 40 with Graves' ophthalmopathy. The chain uses TRBV6-2 or TRBV6-3 and TRBJ2-2; D is unclear. The CDR3: CASSLSRTGELFF. CDR3 in DNA: TGTGCCAGCAGCCTCAGTAGGACCGGGGAGCTGTTTTTT.